Listed below are T cell receptor beta chains from one sample, sequenced in a study of T cells in Graves' hyperthyroidism and ophthalmopathy. TCRdb re-analysed the multiplex PCR reads in MiXCR, keeping a single row per CDR3 protein. The table records roughly 380,000 distinct CDR3 sequences, more than 11% of them present only once. Sequenced sample: blood. The source of these receptors is a woman aged 60-70 years with Graves' hyperthyroidism. The CDR3 runs from the conserved cysteine through the conserved F or W. D genes are given only for firm matches. Each size is how often the clone was seen (once, few, many) or a class if it is expanded.

cdr3_aa	cdr3_nt	j_call	v_call	clone_size	d_call
CSARRGTSPLGEQYF	TGCAGTGCCAGGAGGGGAACTAGCCCGTTAGGCGAGCAGTACTTC	TRBJ2-7	TRBV20-1	many	.
CASSHSRGVTNEKLFF	TGTGCCAGCAGCCATAGCAGGGGGGTTACTAATGAAAAACTGTTTTTT	TRBJ1-4	TRBV3-1	many	TRBD1
CASSQGGVQETQYF	TGCGCCAGCAGCCAGGGTGGGGTGCAAGAGACCCAGTACTTC	TRBJ2-5	TRBV4-1	many	.
CASSPGRTSATGELFF	TGTGCCAGCAGTCCCGGCAGGACTAGCGCTACCGGGGAGCTGTTTTTT	TRBJ2-2	TRBV6-1	few	TRBD2
CASSFGGTSDTQYF	TGTGCCAGCAGCTTTGGGGGCACCTCAGATACGCAGTATTTT	TRBJ2-3	TRBV7-6	few	.
CASSPLDSQPQHF	TGTGCCAGCAGCCCCCTGGACAGTCAGCCCCAGCATTTT	TRBJ1-5	TRBV7-9	few	.
CASSLEARDGEQYF	TGTGCCAGCAGCTTAGAAGCCCGGGATGGCGAGCAGTACTTC	TRBJ2-7	TRBV7-6	few	.
CSAGWGAGSANEQFF	TGCAGCGCTGGGTGGGGGGCGGGATCCGCCAATGAGCAGTTCTTC	TRBJ2-1	TRBV29-1	few	.
CASSLLRTGKEKLFF	TGTGCCAGCAGTTTGCTTCGGACAGGGAAGGAAAAACTGTTTTTT	TRBJ1-4	TRBV27	many	TRBD1
CASSPGLPGGTEAFF	TGTGCCAGCAGCCCCGGTTTACCAGGGGGAACTGAAGCTTTCTTT	TRBJ1-1	TRBV11-3	many	TRBD1
CSVEATGTQYF	TGCAGCGTTGAAGCTACAGGGACCCAGTACTTC	TRBJ2-5	TRBV29-1	few	.
CSVGAQRSSYEQYF	TGCAGCGTTGGGGCGCAGCGGAGCTCCTACGAGCAGTACTTC	TRBJ2-7	TRBV29-1	few	.
CASSLTTGLTDTQYF	TGTGCCAGCAGCTTAACCACCGGCCTCACAGATACGCAGTATTTT	TRBJ2-3	TRBV7-3	many	.
CASSFRLEQFF	TGTGCCAGCAGTTTTCGGCTTGAGCAGTTCTTC	TRBJ2-1	TRBV28	many	.
CASSYNPEWDGYTF	TGTGCCAGCAGTTACAACCCGGAGTGGGACGGCTACACCTTC	TRBJ1-2	TRBV6-6	many	.
CASSPNLQGNTEAFF	TGTGCCAGCAGCCCCAATCTCCAGGGGAACACTGAAGCTTTCTTT	TRBJ1-1	TRBV2	many	.